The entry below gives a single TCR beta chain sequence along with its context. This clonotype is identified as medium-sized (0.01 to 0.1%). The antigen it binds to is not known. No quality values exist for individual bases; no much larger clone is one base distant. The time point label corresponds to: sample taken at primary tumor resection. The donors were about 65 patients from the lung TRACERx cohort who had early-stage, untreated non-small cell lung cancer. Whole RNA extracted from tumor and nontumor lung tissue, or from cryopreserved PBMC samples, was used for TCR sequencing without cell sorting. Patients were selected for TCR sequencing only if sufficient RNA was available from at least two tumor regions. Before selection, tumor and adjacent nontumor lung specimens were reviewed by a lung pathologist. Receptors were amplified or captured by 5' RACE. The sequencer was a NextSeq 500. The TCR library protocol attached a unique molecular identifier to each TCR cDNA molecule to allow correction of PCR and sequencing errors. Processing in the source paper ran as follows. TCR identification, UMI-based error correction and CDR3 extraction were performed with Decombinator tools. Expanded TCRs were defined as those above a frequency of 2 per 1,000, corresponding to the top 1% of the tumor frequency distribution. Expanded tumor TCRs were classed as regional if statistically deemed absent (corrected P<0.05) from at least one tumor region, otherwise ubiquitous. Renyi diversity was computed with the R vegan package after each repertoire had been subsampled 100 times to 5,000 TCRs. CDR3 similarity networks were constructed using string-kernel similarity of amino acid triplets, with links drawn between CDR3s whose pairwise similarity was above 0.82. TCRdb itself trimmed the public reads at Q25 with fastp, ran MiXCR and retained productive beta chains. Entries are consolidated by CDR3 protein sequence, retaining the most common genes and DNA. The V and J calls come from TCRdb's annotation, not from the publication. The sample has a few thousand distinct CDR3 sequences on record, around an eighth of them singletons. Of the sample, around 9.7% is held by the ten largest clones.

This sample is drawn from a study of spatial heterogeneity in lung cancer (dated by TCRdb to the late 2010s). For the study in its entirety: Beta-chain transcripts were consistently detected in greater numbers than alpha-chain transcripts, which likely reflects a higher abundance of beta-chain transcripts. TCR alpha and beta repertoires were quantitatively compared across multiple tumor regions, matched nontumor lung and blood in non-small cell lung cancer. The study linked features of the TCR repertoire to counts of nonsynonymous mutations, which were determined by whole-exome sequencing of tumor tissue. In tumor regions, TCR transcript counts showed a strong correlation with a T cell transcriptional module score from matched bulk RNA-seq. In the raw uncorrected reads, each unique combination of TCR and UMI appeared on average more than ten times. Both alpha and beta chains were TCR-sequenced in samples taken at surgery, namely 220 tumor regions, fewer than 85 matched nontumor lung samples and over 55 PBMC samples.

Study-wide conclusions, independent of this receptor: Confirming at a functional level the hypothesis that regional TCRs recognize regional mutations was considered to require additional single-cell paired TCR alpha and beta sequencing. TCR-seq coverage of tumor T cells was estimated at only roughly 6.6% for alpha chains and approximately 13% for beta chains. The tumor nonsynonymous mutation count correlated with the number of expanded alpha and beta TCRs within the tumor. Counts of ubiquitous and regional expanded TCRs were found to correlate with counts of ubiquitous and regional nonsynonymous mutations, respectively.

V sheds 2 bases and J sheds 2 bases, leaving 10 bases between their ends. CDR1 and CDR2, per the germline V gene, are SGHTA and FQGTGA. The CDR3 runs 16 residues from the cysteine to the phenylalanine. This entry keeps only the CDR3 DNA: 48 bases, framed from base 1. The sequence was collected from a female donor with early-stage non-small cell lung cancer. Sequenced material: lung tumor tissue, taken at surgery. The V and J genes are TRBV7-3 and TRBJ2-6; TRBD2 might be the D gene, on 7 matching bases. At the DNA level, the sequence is TGTGCCAGCAGCTTATTCGGGGGGCCTGGGGCCAACGTCCTGACTTTC. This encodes CASSLFGGPGANVLTF.